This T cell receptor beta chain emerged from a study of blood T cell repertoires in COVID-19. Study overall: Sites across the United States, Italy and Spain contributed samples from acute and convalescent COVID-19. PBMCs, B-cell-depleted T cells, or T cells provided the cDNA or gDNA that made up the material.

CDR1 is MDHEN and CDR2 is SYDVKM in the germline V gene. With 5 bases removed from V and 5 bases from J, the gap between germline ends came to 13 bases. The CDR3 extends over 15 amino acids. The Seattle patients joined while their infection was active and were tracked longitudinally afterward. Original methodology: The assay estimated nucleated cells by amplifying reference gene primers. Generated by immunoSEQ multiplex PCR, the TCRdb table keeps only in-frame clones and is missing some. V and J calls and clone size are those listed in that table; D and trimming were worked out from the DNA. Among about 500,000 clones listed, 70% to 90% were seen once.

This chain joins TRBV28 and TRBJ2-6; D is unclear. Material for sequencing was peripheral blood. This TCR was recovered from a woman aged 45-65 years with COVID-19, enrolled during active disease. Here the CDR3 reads CASSERQKRANVLTF. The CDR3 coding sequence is TGTGCCAGCAGTGAAAGACAAAAACGGGCCAACGTCCTGACTTTC.